This T cell receptor beta chain was captured by sequencing in a study of T cells in Graves' hyperthyroidism and ophthalmopathy. Germline V CDR1 and CDR2: SNHLY, FYNNEI. Between the trimmed V and J ends, which lost 4 bases and 2 bases, there was a span of 15 bases. This CDR3 region has 16 residues. The TCR beta CDR3 regions underwent amplification using RNA transcripts as the source. The HTBI primer set drove a first-round RT-PCR of the TCR CDR3. TCRdb recomputed calls from the multiplex PCR reads with MiXCR, one row per CDR3 protein. The sample lists 540,000 or so distinct CDR3 sequences, roughly 46% occurring once.

V gene TRBV2 combines with J gene TRBJ1-5; no reliable D call. This sequence was found in an adult woman with Graves' disease, either hyperthyroidism or ophthalmopathy (not recorded which). The sample comprised peripheral blood or thyroid tissue (not recorded which). The CDR3 region has the DNA TGTGCCAGCAGTGCCAGGACCGGCATAGGCAATCAGCCCCAGCATTTT. It codes for CASSARTGIGNQPQHF.